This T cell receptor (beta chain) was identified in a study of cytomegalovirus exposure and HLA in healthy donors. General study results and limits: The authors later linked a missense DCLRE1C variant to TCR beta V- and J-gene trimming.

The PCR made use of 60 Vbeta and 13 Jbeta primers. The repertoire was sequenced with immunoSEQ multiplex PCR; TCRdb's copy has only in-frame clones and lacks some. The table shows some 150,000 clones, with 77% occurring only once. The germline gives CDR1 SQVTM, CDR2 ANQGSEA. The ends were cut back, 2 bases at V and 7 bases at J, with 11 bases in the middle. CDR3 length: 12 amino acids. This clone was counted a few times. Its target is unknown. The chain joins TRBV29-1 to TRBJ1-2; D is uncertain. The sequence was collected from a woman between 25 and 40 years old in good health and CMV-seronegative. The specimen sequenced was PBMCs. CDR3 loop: CSVEPPEGGYTF. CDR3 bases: TGCAGCGTTGAACCGCCCGAGGGTGGCTACACCTTC.